The 17 T cell receptor beta chains below all came from one sample that was sequenced in a study of identical twins. Via MiXCR, TCRdb re-called the 5' RACE reads, giving one row per CDR3 protein. The table has hundreds of thousands of distinct CDR3 sequences, around 6.6% seen once; the top ten hold roughly 3.9%. This sample was also put to use in a study of yellow fever vaccine responses in identical twins.

The specimen was memory (CD45RO+) T cells sorted from blood. All receptors come from a young woman in good health.

This clonotype was detected many times. The V call is TRBV12-3 or TRBV12-4, the J call TRBJ1-6, with a possible D match to TRBD1 (6 bases). The CDR3 covers 14 residues. Trimming took off 6 bases at V and 9 bases at J, with 15 bases between the two ends. This CDR3 reads CASSWGGAGSPLHF. The CDR3 DNA sequence: TGTGCCAGCAGCTGGGGGGGCGCGGGTTCACCCCTCCACTTT.

As concerns this clonotype: A single base separates this from a much larger clone, so it may be a read error. The chain employs TRBV7-9 and TRBJ2-5, with D hard to call. Between the trimmed V and J ends, which lost 6 bases and 6 bases, there was a span of 14 bases. The germline CDR1 and CDR2 sequences are SEHNR and FQNEAQ (reference sequence). This CDR3 has 13 residues. Here the CDR3 reads CASRSGQSKTQYF. CDR3 nucleotide sequence: TGTGCCAGCAGATCGGGCCAGTCAAAGACCCAGTACTTC.

This clonotype was recorded many times. V and J are TRBV29-1 and TRBJ2-6; a weak D match, TRBD1 (7 bases). Trimming stripped 2 bases from V and 4 bases from J, with 15 bases between. CDR3 size: 16 residues. Per germline, CDR1 SQVTM and CDR2 ANQGSEA. CDR3 residues: CSVEQGGGVGANVLTF. The DNA of the CDR3 is TGCAGCGTTGAACAGGGGGGAGGTGTCGGGGCCAACGTCCTGACTTTC.

V and J are TRBV3-1 and TRBJ1-2, with D unclear. Germline V CDR1 and CDR2: LGHDT, YNNKEL (reference sequence). Trimming cost V 6 bases and J 8 bases, with 10 bases left between them. This CDR3 region has 11 residues. In nucleotides, the CDR3 is TGTGCCAGCAGACACCTCGGGGGCTACACCTTC. Translated, it gives CASRHLGGYTF.

V and J are TRBV28 and TRBJ2-1, with 10 bases matching TRBD2. Germline assignment: CDR1 MDHEN and CDR2 SYDVKM. The CDR3 is 18 residues long. J gave up 6 bases and V 6 bases, and 17 bases lay outside the gene matches. CDR3 bases: TGTGCCAGCAGAAGGACCGACCTCGGTCTAGCGGGGGCCAATGAGCAGTTCTTC. Protein: CASRRTDLGLAGANEQFF.

This clonotype was detected ten times or more. The CDR3 sequence is CASSLEQGYEQYF. CDR3 DNA: TGTGCCAGCAGCTTAGAACAGGGGTACGAGCAGTACTTC. V gene TRBV7-6 combines with J gene TRBJ2-7; 7 nucleotides agree with TRBD1. V lost 1 base and J lost 4; bases outside the gene matches: 1. Germline V CDR1 and CDR2: SGHVS, FNYEAQ. The CDR3 is 13 residues long.

The chain is built from TRBV7-8 and TRBJ2-1; TRBD2 matches at 8 bases. The CDR3 runs to 17 residues. Germline V lookup: CDR1 SGHVS, CDR2 FQNEAQ. V lost 0 bases, J lost 5 bases, and 9 bases stayed unmatched. Here the CDR3 DNA reads TGTGCCAGCAGCTTAGCTTGGGGGAGCGGGGGCCACAATGAGCAGTTCTTC. This gives the protein CASSLAWGSGGHNEQFF. The full variable domain, its missing parts supplied by reference TRBV7-8 and TRBJ2-1, is GAGVSQSPRYKVAKRGQDVALRCDPISGHVSLFWYQQALGQGPEFLTYFQNEAQLDKSGLPSDRFFAERPEGSVSTLKIQRTQQEDSAVYLCASSLAWGSGGHNEQFFGPGTRLTVL.

This clonotype was seen at least ten times. V and J are TRBV7-6 and TRBJ1-1, with D perhaps matching TRBD1 (6 bases). This CDR3 spans 13 amino acids. V lost 5 bases to trimming and J lost 9 bases, with 16 bases between them. Per the germline V gene, CDR1 is SGHVS and CDR2 is FNYEAQ. The CDR3 DNA reads TGTGCCAGCAGCCTGGGGGCAGTTCAAAAAGCTTTCTTT. Its translation: CASSLGAVQKAFF. Full variable domain (remainder filled in from reference TRBV7-6 and TRBJ1-1): GAGVSQSPRYKVTKRGQDVALRCDPISGHVSLYWYRQALGQGPEFLTYFNYEAQQDKSGLPNDRFSAERPEGSISTLTIQRTEQRDSAMYRCASSLGAVQKAFFGQGTRLTVV.

This chain uses TRBV6-5 with TRBJ1-1; the D is unclear. V was pared by 0 bases and J by 2 bases, with 7 bases between. This CDR3 region has 14 residues. The germline V gene encodes CDR1 MNHEY and CDR2 SVGAGI. The CDR3 here is CASSYSAANTEAFF. The CDR3 nucleotides read TGTGCCAGCAGTTACTCGGCGGCAAACACTGAAGCTTTCTTT.

This clonotype was seen at least ten times. The chain links TRBV29-1 to TRBJ2-1, with 7 bases lining up with TRBD2. V gave up 6 bases and J gave up 2 bases; unmatched junction bases: 10. The CDR3 is 15 amino acids. In germline, CDR1 is SQVTM, CDR2 ANQGSEA. CDR3 residues: CSVENSGFTYNEQFF. CDR3 nucleotides: TGCAGCGTGGAGAATAGCGGGTTCACCTACAATGAGCAGTTCTTC.

This clonotype has just a few counts. The genes are TRBV10-2 and TRBJ2-5; possibly TRBD2 for D (6 bases). CDR1 and CDR2 (germline): WSHSY, SAAADI. The CDR3 has 14 amino acids. V was clipped by 1 base and J by 3 bases, with 9 bases between them. The CDR3 sequence: CASSELGGEETQYF. In DNA form, the CDR3 reads TGCGCCAGCAGTGAGTTGGGGGGAGAAGAGACCCAGTACTTC.

This clonotype was detected only a few times. V is TRBV7-9 and J is TRBJ2-5; D is possibly TRBD1 (6 bases). CDR1 and CDR2 (germline): SEHNR, FQNEAQ (reference sequence). CDR3 length equals 15 residues. Trimming took 1 base from V and 1 from J, leaving 10 bases between them. For the CDR3, the DNA is TGTGCCAGCAGCTTAGACAGGGTTGGCCAAGAGACCCAGTACTTC. This codes for CASSLDRVGQETQYF.

This clonotype was detected only a few times. At one of its ends the junction is not consistent with the germline gene, which may arise from a read error. J is TRBJ2-7 and V is TRBV5-1; D is undetermined. Germline assignment: CDR1 SGHRS and CDR2 YFSETQ. The CDR3 spans 11 residues. The CDR3 protein is CASSSTYEQCF. CDR3 nucleotide sequence: TGCGCCAGCAGCTCGACCTACGAGCAGTGCTTC.

This rearrangement joins TRBV19 to TRBJ2-3; D tentatively fits TRBD1 or TRBD2 (5 bases each). Germline CDR1 is LNHDA and CDR2 is SQIVND (reference sequence). CDR3 length: 14 amino acids. V was clipped by 7 bases and J by 0 bases, with 11 bases between them. CDR3 protein: CASTNGASTDTQYF. DNA of the CDR3: TGTGCCAGTACCAACGGGGCTAGCACAGATACGCAGTATTTT.

The J gene is TRBJ1-2, the V gene TRBV11-2; a possible D gene is TRBD1 (5 bases). The CDR3 extends over 12 amino acids. V lost 11 bases and J 3 bases, leaving 13 bases between the germline ends. Germline V lookup: CDR1 SGHAT, CDR2 FQNNGV. The CDR3 nucleotides read TGTGCCGGTGGGGGGGGATACTATGGCTACACCTTC. Protein product: CAGGGGYYGYTF.

Ten or more counts support this clonotype. The rearrangement uses TRBV12-3 or TRBV12-4 and TRBJ1-1; TRBD1 might be the D (6 bases). CDR3 length: 16 amino acids. The V end lost 1 base, the J end lost 5 bases, and 17 bases lay between the germline ends. The DNA of the CDR3 is TGTGCCAGCAGTTTAGGTGGTTCAGGGGAGAGGACTGAAGCTTTCTTT. Residues: CASSLGGSGERTEAFF.

The J gene is TRBJ1-2, the V gene TRBV12-3 or TRBV12-4; 10 positions match TRBD1. The CDR3 covers 15 residues. Trimming at V came to 5 bases and at J to 5 bases, leaving 8 bases not matched to a gene. The CDR3 coding sequence is TGTGCCAGCAGTCTAAGACAGGGGGCGGGGTATGGCTACACCTTC. This translates into CASSLRQGAGYGYTF.